The present entry profiles one TCR beta chain with its context. The antigen is unknown. The sample contains more than one DNA sequence encoding this CDR3. This entry belongs to a study of shared clonotypes between healthy human individuals. Study information: Three CD4 naive, three CD4 memory, two CD8 naive and one CD8 memory plate were used per donor.

The authors loaded roughly 200 ng DNA, about 30,000 T cell genomes, into sorted-subset replicate PCRs. Assay: immunoSEQ multiplex PCR; the TCRdb copy retains only in-frame clones and omits some. The table shows about a million clones, with 70% to 80% occurring only once. General study results and limits: Relative to clonotypes present in all four donors, those not shared had lower generation probabilities. Among donors, sharing of clonotypes was expected to be affected by sequencing depth.

Trimming stripped 3 bases from V and 0 bases from J, with 9 bases between. Germline-derived CDR1 and CDR2 are SGHAT and FQNNGV. The CDR3 is made up of 15 amino acids. The sample comprised memory CD4+ T cells from PBMCs. Subset in this sample: CD45RA-negative fraction. This TCR derives from a man younger than 35 in good health. Some clones in this sample may be carry-over from other donors' samples. The V gene is TRBV11-2, the J gene TRBJ2-1; D perhaps matches TRBD2 (5 bases). The CDR3 loop is CASSLGGSSYNEQFF. For the CDR3, the DNA is TGTGCCAGCAGCTTGGGTGGGAGCTCCTACAATGAGCAGTTCTTC.